The 7 T cell receptor beta chains given below trace back to one sample, sequenced in a study of T cells in Graves' hyperthyroidism and ophthalmopathy (dated by TCRdb to the late 2010s). The receptor library was made with multiplex PCR. Reads for this sample came from an Illumina HiSeq 2000. The TCR beta CDR3 regions were amplified from the RNA transcripts. For the first round of RT-PCR on the TCR CDR3, the HTBI primer set was used together with the Qiagen OneStep RT-PCR kit. Clones were called with MiXCR by TCRdb after fastp trimmed the public reads at Q25, and only in-frame beta chains were retained. Duplicate CDR3 protein sequences are folded into a single record with the most common DNA and genes. For this sample the table gives hundreds of thousands of distinct CDR3 sequences, of which approximately 15% were detected only once. Under 15% of the sample belongs to the ten largest clones. The sample taken for sequencing was blood. The receptors were sampled from a woman aged 50 to 60 with Graves' ophthalmopathy.

This clonotype was detected a few times. The rearrangement uses TRBV7-2 and TRBJ2-7; 7 bases are a match to TRBD1. The CDR3 consists of 14 residues. V trimming: 8 bases; J trimming: 6 bases; junction bases outside the gene matches: 13. Germline V CDR1 and CDR2: SGHTA, FQGNSA. CDR3 sequence: CASEDPGQRTEQYF. CDR3 coding DNA: TGTGCCAGCGAAGACCCGGGACAGAGAACCGAGCAGTACTTC.

This clonotype was counted at least ten times. The CDR3 sequence: CASSFDGAPYNEQFF. The CDR3, as DNA: TGTGCCAGCAGTTTTGATGGGGCCCCGTACAATGAGCAGTTCTTC. This chain connects TRBV27 to TRBJ2-1, with D maybe TRBD1 (5 bases). With 3 bases removed from V and 4 bases from J, the gap between germline ends came to 13 bases. Looked up from germline, CDR1 is MNHEY and CDR2 is SMNVEV (reference sequence). The CDR3 extends over 15 amino acids.

This clonotype was recorded many times. This chain uses TRBV28 with TRBJ2-2, with 9 bases lining up with TRBD2. CDR1 is MDHEN, CDR2 SYDVKM, per germline. The CDR3 contains 18 residues. J was trimmed by 6 bases and V by 2 bases; bases with no gene match: 13. In DNA, the CDR3 is TGTGCCAGCAGTTTAGGCCTACTATGGCGGGAGGGCGCCGGGGAGCTGTTTTTT. Amino acids: CASSLGLLWREGAGELFF.

This clonotype has a handful of counts. This chain joins TRBV7-3 and TRBJ1-1; D is ambiguous. With 6 bases removed from V and 7 bases from J, the gap between germline ends came to 15 bases. The CDR3 extends over 13 amino acids. Germline-derived CDR1 and CDR2 are SGHTA and FQGTGA. The CDR3 DNA reads as TGTGCCAGCAGTTATACGAGATTAAGTGAAGCTTTCTTT. This gives the protein CASSYTRLSEAFF. Looking up the rest from reference TRBV7-3 and TRBJ1-1 gives the full variable domain: GAGVSQTPSNKVTEKGKYVELRCDPISGHTALYWYRQSLGQGPEFLIYFQGTGAADDSGLPNDRFFAVRPEGSVSTLKIQRTERGDSAVYLCASSYTRLSEAFFGQGTRLTVV.

This clonotype showed up just a few times. The V and J genes are TRBV29-1 and TRBJ2-7, with D perhaps TRBD2 (5 bases). This CDR3 comprises 12 residues. With 5 bases removed from V and 3 bases from J, the gap between germline ends came to 11 bases. Germline V gene lookup returns CDR1 SQVTM and CDR2 ANQGSEA. CDR3 sequence: CSVRSGYYEQYF. The CDR3 nucleotides read TGCAGCGTTAGGAGCGGCTACTACGAGCAGTACTTC.

This chain connects TRBV5-5 to TRBJ1-1; D unclear. Trimming pared 6 bases from V and 1 base from J, leaving 10 bases between. This CDR3 is built from 13 residues. CDR1 and CDR2 from the germline V gene are SGHKS and YYEKEE (reference sequence). CDR3 in amino acids: CASTHRENTEAFF. The CDR3 region has the DNA TGTGCCAGCACCCACCGGGAGAACACTGAAGCTTTCTTT.

This sequence joins TRBV19 and TRBJ2-1; 7 nucleotides align to TRBD2. CDR3 length equals 16 residues. Germline trimming cut 3 bases from V and 0 bases from J; bases unmatched to any gene: 5. Germline values: CDR1 LNHDA, CDR2 SQIVND (reference sequence). The CDR3 sequence: CASSMGGISSYNEQFF. The CDR3 DNA reads as TGTGCCAGTAGTATGGGGGGGATCAGCTCCTACAATGAGCAGTTCTTC.